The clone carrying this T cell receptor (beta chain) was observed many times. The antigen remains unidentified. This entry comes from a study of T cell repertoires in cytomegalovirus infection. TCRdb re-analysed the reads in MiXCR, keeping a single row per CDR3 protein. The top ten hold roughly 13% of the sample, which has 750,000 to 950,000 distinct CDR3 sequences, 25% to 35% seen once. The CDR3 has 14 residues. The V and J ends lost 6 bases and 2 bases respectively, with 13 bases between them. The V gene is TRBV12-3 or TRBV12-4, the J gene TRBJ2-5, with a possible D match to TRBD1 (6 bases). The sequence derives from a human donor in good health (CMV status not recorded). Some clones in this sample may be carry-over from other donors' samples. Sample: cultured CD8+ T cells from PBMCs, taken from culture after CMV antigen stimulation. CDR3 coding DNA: TGTGCCAGCAGGGGGGCCCCCCTTCAAGAGACCCAGTACTTC. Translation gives CASRGAPLQETQYF.